This T cell receptor beta chain was documented in a study of control samples from healthy donors and cancer patients. The CDR3 is 16 amino acids. CDR1 is MNHEY, CDR2 SMNVEV, per germline (reference sequence). V lost 0 bases, J lost 5 bases, and 13 bases lay in between. This table comes from immunoSEQ multiplex PCR, and its TCRdb copy is limited to in-frame clones, with some not included. The sample gives some 170,000 clones, roughly 95% of which show up once; around 0.92% is in the top ten. This receptor was identified in a woman aged 25 to 39 in good health. The J gene is TRBJ2-2, the V gene TRBV27; maybe TRBD1 (7 bases). Sequenced sample: blood. The CDR3 protein is CASSLSGGRGTGELFF. CDR3 sequence (DNA): TGTGCCAGCAGTTTATCAGGGGGCCGGGGGACCGGGGAGCTGTTTTTT.